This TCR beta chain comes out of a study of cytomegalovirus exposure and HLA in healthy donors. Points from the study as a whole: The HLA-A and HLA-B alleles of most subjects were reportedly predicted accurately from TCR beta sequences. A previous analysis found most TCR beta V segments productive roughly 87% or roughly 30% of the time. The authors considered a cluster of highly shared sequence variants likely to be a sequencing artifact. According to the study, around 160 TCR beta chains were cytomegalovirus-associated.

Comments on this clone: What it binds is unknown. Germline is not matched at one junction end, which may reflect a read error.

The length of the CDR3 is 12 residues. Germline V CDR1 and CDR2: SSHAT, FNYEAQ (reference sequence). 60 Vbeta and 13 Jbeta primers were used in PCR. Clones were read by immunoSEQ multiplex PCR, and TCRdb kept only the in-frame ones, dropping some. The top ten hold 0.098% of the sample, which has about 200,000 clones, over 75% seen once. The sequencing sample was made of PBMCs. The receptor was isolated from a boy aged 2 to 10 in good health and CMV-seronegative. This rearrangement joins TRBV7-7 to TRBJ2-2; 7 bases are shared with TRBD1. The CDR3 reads CASSPDRGELFF. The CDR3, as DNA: TGTGCTAGCAGCCCGGACAGGGGGGAGCTGTTTTTT.